One sample yielded the 25 T cell receptor beta chains listed below, sequenced in a study of blood T cell repertoires in COVID-19. The table came from immunoSEQ multiplex PCR; TCRdb's copy has only in-frame clones and leaves some out. Of about 40,000 clones in the sample, approximately 86% are singletons; the top ten hold roughly 21%. Specimen: peripheral blood. Every receptor here comes from a man between 60 and 75 years old with acute or convalescent COVID-19.

This sequence joins TRBV2 and TRBJ2-7; D remains ambiguous. The V and J ends lost 2 bases and 4 bases respectively, with 6 bases between them. CDR1 is SNHLY and CDR2 is FYNNEI in the germline V gene. The CDR3 loop spans 12 amino acids. This chain's CDR3 is CASSETEYEQYF. Written as DNA, the CDR3 is TGTGCCAGCAGTGAAACGGAGTACGAGCAGTACTTC.

V usage is TRBV30 and J usage is TRBJ2-2; 10 positions match TRBD2. Germline-derived CDR1 and CDR2 are GTSNPN and SVGIG (reference sequence). V lost 1 base and J lost 6; bases outside the gene matches: 8. The CDR3 is 16 residues long. CDR3 loop: CAWSGPGLAPSGELFF. DNA of the CDR3: TGTGCCTGGAGTGGACCGGGACTAGCGCCCTCCGGGGAGCTGTTTTTT. Using reference TRBV30 and TRBJ2-2 for the parts outside the CDR3, the full variable domain is SQTIHQWPATLVQPVGSPLSLECTVEGTSNPNLYWYRQAAGRGLQLLFYSVGIGQISSEVPQNLSASRPQDRQFILSSKKLLLSDSGFYLCAWSGPGLAPSGELFFGEGSRLTVL.

The rearrangement links TRBV2 to TRBJ1-6, with D possibly TRBD1 on 6 matching bases. Germline values: CDR1 SNHLY, CDR2 FYNNEI. V dropped 7 bases and J dropped 4 bases, with 11 bases sitting between them. CDR3 length: 14 amino acids. CDR3: CASTHRVYNSPLHF. CDR3 DNA: TGTGCCAGCACCCACAGGGTTTATAATTCACCCCTCCACTTT.

The chain carries TRBV19 and TRBJ1-6; 10 bases agree with TRBD1. J gave up 9 bases and V 3 bases, and 11 bases lay outside the gene matches. Germline CDR1 LNHDA, CDR2 SQIVND (reference sequence). The CDR3 loop spans 17 amino acids. The CDR3 region has the DNA TGTGCCAGTAGTATGGACTCGACAGGGGGCGCGGGTTCACCCCTCCACTTT. Translation gives CASSMDSTGGAGSPLHF.

V is TRBV10-3 and J is TRBJ2-1; D is unresolved. This CDR3 contains 16 residues. Per the germline V gene, CDR1 is ENHRY and CDR2 is SYGVKD. Between the trimmed V and J ends, which lost 0 bases and 4 bases, there was a span of 13 bases. CDR3 region: CAISESSARSYNEQFF. For the CDR3, the DNA is TGTGCCATCAGTGAGTCGTCAGCGAGAAGTTACAATGAGCAGTTCTTC.

The chain couples TRBV4-3 to TRBJ2-1, with D perhaps TRBD2 (5 bases). V shed 2 bases and J shed 10 bases, with 12 bases lying between them. CDR1 and CDR2 from the germline V gene are LGHNA and YSLEER. The CDR3 consists of 13 residues. The CDR3 here is CASSQLRAVEQFF. The CDR3 DNA follows: TGCGCCAGCAGCCAACTTAGAGCGGTCGAGCAGTTCTTC.

This clone was seen only once. The chain uses TRBV7-8 and TRBJ2-2; 12 bases map to TRBD2. Trimming removed 5 bases from V and 0 bases from J; junction bases left unmatched: 22. Per the germline V gene, CDR1 is SGHVS and CDR2 is FQNEAQ. The CDR3 is 23 amino acids. CDR3 nucleotide sequence: TGTGCCAGCAGCCGCTCAGGTGGAATCCTTGGACTAGCGGGGAAAACGAACACCGGGGAGCTGTTTTTT. Its protein product is CASSRSGGILGLAGKTNTGELFF.

This clone appeared a single time. V and J are TRBV6-2 or TRBV6-3 and TRBJ1-1; TRBD1 agrees at 7 bases. V lost 5 bases, J lost 0 bases, and 3 bases stayed unmatched. Germline V gene lookup returns CDR1 MNHEY and CDR2 SVGEGT. The CDR3 totals 14 residues. In DNA form, the CDR3 reads TGTGCCAGCAGTCCAACAGGGGTGAACACTGAAGCTTTCTTT. Translated, it gives CASSPTGVNTEAFF.

The genes are TRBV6-5 and TRBJ1-1, with D uncertain. CDR3 length equals 11 residues. Trimming cost V 7 bases and J 10 bases, with 13 bases left between them. Germline V gene lookup returns CDR1 MNHEY and CDR2 SVGAGI. CDR3 protein: CASTGRVVAFF. The CDR3 DNA is TGTGCCAGCACGGGGAGGGTCGTAGCTTTCTTT.

The CDR3 is CASSLAGGNSYEQYF. The CDR3 region has the DNA TGTGCCAGCAGCTTAGCGGGAGGAAACTCCTACGAGCAGTACTTC. The rearrangement links TRBV7-6 to TRBJ2-7, with D maybe TRBD2 (6 bases). The CDR3 runs to 15 residues. CDR1 and CDR2 (germline): SGHVS, FNYEAQ. Trimming cost V 0 bases and J 0 bases, with 9 bases left between them.

In regard to this clone: No conserved phenylalanine or tryptophan ends this CDR3, so it is likely a read error. No DNA is shown, since the ends of the CDR3 on it are uncertain; the CDR3 is the one TCRdb lists. The chain links TRBV28 to TRBJ2-3; the D segment call TRBD2 is taken from the table without a DNA check. With termini counted, the CDR3 has 14 amino acids. Germline CDR1 reads MDHEN; CDR2 reads SYDVKM. The CDR3 here is CASSSPGRETDSFL.

The chain carries TRBV18 and TRBJ2-7; D gene ambiguous. CDR1 is KGHSH, CDR2 LQKENI, per germline. The V and J ends lost 3 bases and 3 bases respectively, with 6 bases between them. This CDR3 is built from 12 residues. CDR3 in amino acids: CASSPTSYEQYF. The CDR3 nucleotides read TGTGCCAGCTCACCGACAAGCTACGAGCAGTACTTC.

The chain carries TRBV7-9 and TRBJ1-5; D remains unclear. The V end was cut by 1 base, the J end by 4 bases, with 5 bases between. The germline CDR1 and CDR2 sequences are SEHNR and FQNEAQ (reference sequence). The CDR3 loop spans 13 amino acids. The CDR3 sequence is CASSLGENQPQHF. In DNA, the CDR3 is TGTGCCAGCAGCTTAGGGGAGAATCAGCCCCAGCATTTT.

The rearrangement uses TRBV9 and TRBJ2-3, with 7 bases fitting TRBD2. The CDR3 extends over 18 amino acids. Germline CDR1 and CDR2: SGDLS and YYNGEE. V lost 0 bases and J lost 1; bases outside the gene matches: 11. The CDR3 DNA follows: TGTGCCAGCAGCGTAGGAGGTGGGAGCGGGGCCCGCACAGATACGCAGTATTTT. Protein sequence: CASSVGGGSGARTDTQYF.

The chain has TRBV24-1 and TRBJ2-1; D might be TRBD2 (6 bases). V lost 3 bases and J lost 3, with 11 bases in between. The CDR3 is made up of 15 amino acids. CDR1 is KGHDR and CDR2 is SFDVKD in the germline V gene. CDR3 residues: CATSDLSGSYNEQFF. The CDR3 DNA reads as TGTGCCACCAGTGATCTTAGCGGCAGCTACAATGAGCAGTTCTTC.

V gene TRBV29-1 combines with J gene TRBJ1-3, with a weak D call TRBD1 (5 bases). The CDR3 totals 13 residues. Trimming took 6 bases from V and 3 from J, leaving 12 bases between them. The germline V gene has CDR1 SQVTM and CDR2 ANQGSEA. The chain's CDR3 is CSVEGGDGNTIYF. CDR3 sequence (DNA): TGCAGCGTGGAGGGAGGGGATGGAAACACCATATATTTT. Together with reference TRBV29-1 and TRBJ1-3, the CDR3 gives the full variable domain: SAVISQKPSRDICQRGTSLTIQCQVDSQVTMMFWYRQQPGQSLTLIATANQGSEATYESGFVIDKFPISRPNLTFSTLTVSNMSPEDSSIYLCSVEGGDGNTIYFGEGSWLTVV.

This chain joins TRBV7-9 and TRBJ2-3; 8 bases match TRBD1. J lost 5 bases, V lost 7 bases, and 11 bases had no gene match. Germline V gives CDR1 SEHNR, CDR2 FQNEAQ (reference sequence). The length of the CDR3 is 15 residues. The CDR3, as DNA: TGTGCCAGCACCGCCTGGACAGGGTCGGGAGATACGCAGTATTTT. Protein sequence: CASTAWTGSGDTQYF.

The CDR3 region is CASSPIGAPEQETQYF. In DNA, the CDR3 is TGTGCCAGCAGTCCAATAGGGGCCCCCGAACAAGAGACCCAGTACTTC. This sequence joins TRBV28 and TRBJ2-5, with a tentative D call TRBD1 (5 bases). The germline V and J ends were trimmed by 5 bases and 2 bases, with 18 bases remaining between them. Germline CDR1 MDHEN, CDR2 SYDVKM. The CDR3 runs to 16 residues.

This sequence joins TRBV10-3 and TRBJ2-2; no firm D call. Germline assignment: CDR1 ENHRY and CDR2 SYGVKD. V gave up 2 bases and J gave up 1 base, with 8 bases separating them. The CDR3 runs 15 residues. The CDR3 is CAISEVAENTGELFF. CDR3 bases: TGTGCCATCAGTGAGGTAGCAGAGAACACCGGGGAGCTGTTTTTT.

The rearrangement links TRBV4-3 to TRBJ1-2; weak D call: TRBD1 (5 bases). The CDR3 length is 16 residues. V lost 0 bases to trimming and J lost 2 bases, with 13 bases between them. Germline V CDR1 and CDR2: LGHNA, YSLEER. For the CDR3, the DNA is TGCGCCAGCAGCCAAGACATAGGGGCAGGGAACTATGGCTACACCTTC. Translating it yields CASSQDIGAGNYGYTF.

Only a few counts were recorded for this clone. The V and J genes are TRBV10-3 and TRBJ1-3, with 7 bases aligning to TRBD1. V shed 8 bases and J 2 bases; nucleotides not matched to a gene: 12. Germline CDR1 reads ENHRY; CDR2 reads SYGVKD. The CDR3 has 16 amino acids. The CDR3 is CAISRGQADTGNTIYF. The CDR3 DNA reads TGTGCCATCTCCCGAGGACAGGCCGATACTGGAAACACCATATATTTT.

This clone was seen a single time. This chain links TRBV15 with TRBJ1-2, with 9 nucleotides matching TRBD1. The J segment lost 5 bases and the V segment lost 1 base, leaving 14 bases of the junction unmatched. This CDR3 comprises 18 residues. Per germline, CDR1 LNHNV and CDR2 YYDKDF (reference sequence). The CDR3 coding sequence is TGTGCCACCAGCAGAGGGCGCCTTTTAGGACAGGGGTCTTATGGCTACACCTTC. It is translated as CATSRGRLLGQGSYGYTF.

The chain links TRBV19 to TRBJ1-3; 8 positions agree with TRBD1. Germline assignment: CDR1 LNHDA and CDR2 SQIVND (reference sequence). CDR3 size: 15 residues. After removal of 5 bases from V and 1 base from J, the junction contained 4 bases not matched to a gene. The chain's CDR3 is CASSPRTGSGNTIYF. CDR3 nucleotides: TGTGCCAGTAGTCCTCGGACAGGGTCTGGAAACACCATATATTTT.

The genes are TRBV5-1 and TRBJ2-1; 10 bases are shared with TRBD2. The CDR3 sequence is 14 residues long. J was trimmed by 8 bases and V by 4 bases; bases with no gene match: 6. Germline V lookup: CDR1 SGHRS, CDR2 YFSETQ. The CDR3 here is CASSPISGRDEQFF. The CDR3, as DNA: TGCGCCAGCAGCCCCATCAGCGGGAGGGATGAGCAGTTCTTC.

This clone was seen just once. V gene TRBV5-1 combines with J gene TRBJ1-5; no clear D gene. Trimming took 0 bases from V and 5 from J, leaving 12 bases between them. CDR3 length: 15 residues. Germline CDR1 and CDR2: SGHRS and YFSETQ. CDR3 DNA sequence: TGCGCCAGCAGCTTGGTAGCTGGGAGAGATCAGCCCCAGCATTTT. Residues: CASSLVAGRDQPQHF.